These 22 T cell receptor beta chains came from one sample sequenced in a study of blood T cell repertoires in COVID-19. The assay was immunoSEQ multiplex PCR, and TCRdb's table has in-frame clones only and misses some. Here the sample spans about 120,000 clones, 90% being singletons. Sequencing was carried out using peripheral blood. The receptors stem from a human donor with active COVID-19. The donor label of this sample is uncertain.

The genes are TRBV28 and TRBJ2-7; 9 bases line up with TRBD1. V trimming: 4 bases; J trimming: 3 bases; junction bases outside the gene matches: 7. Germline V gene data show CDR1 as MDHEN and CDR2 as SYDVKM. CDR3 length equals 15 residues. Here the CDR3 reads CASSYPGTGIYEQYF. DNA of the CDR3: TGTGCCAGCAGTTACCCCGGGACAGGGATCTACGAGCAGTACTTC.

Written as DNA, the CDR3 is TGTGCCAGCAGCTTATCGCTAGCGGGTGGCGAGACCCAGTACTTC. Protein product: CASSLSLAGGETQYF. The chain joins TRBV11-2 to TRBJ2-5, with 8 nucleotides matching TRBD2. Looked up from germline, CDR1 is SGHAT and CDR2 is FQNNGV. The CDR3 runs 15 residues. V lost 2 bases to trimming and J lost 5 bases; unmatched junction nucleotides: 7. The full variable domain, rest sourced from reference TRBV11-2 and TRBJ2-5, is EAGVAQSPRYKIIEKRQSVAFWCNPISGHATLYWYQQILGQGPKLLIQFQNNGVVDDSQLPKDRFSAERLKGVDSTLKIQPAKLEDSAVYLCASSLSLAGGETQYFGPGTRLLVL.

The chain couples TRBV4-1 to TRBJ2-2; 8 bases line up with TRBD2. CDR3 length: 16 residues. Per the germline V gene, CDR1 is MGHRA and CDR2 is YSYEKL. Unmatched junction bases numbered 5, after V lost 3 bases and J lost 2 bases. The CDR3 bases are TGCGCCAGCAGCCACGTAGCGGGGCAAAACACCGGGGAGCTGTTTTTT. It yields the protein CASSHVAGQNTGELFF.

This clone showed up just once. This chain links TRBV6-2 or TRBV6-3 with TRBJ2-3; TRBD2 matches 14 bases. V was clipped by 4 bases and J by 4 bases; unmatched bases: 1. The germline V gene has CDR1 MNHEY and CDR2 SVGEGT. The length of the CDR3 is 15 residues. For the CDR3, the DNA is TGTGCCAGCAGTTCGACTAGCGGGGGGGCAGATACGCAGTATTTT. Amino acid sequence: CASSSTSGGADTQYF.

The chain employs TRBV3-1 (or the pseudogene TRBV3-2) and TRBJ2-3, with a weak D call TRBD1 (6 bases). CDR3 length equals 13 residues. Trimming stripped 3 bases from V and 4 bases from J, with 8 bases between. Germline CDR1 reads LGHDT; CDR2 reads YNNKEL (reference sequence). The CDR3: CASSHGGPDTQYF. CDR3 in DNA: TGTGCCAGCAGCCATGGGGGCCCAGATACGCAGTATTTT.

The V and J genes are TRBV2 and TRBJ1-5, with 8 bases aligning to TRBD1. The germline gives CDR1 SNHLY, CDR2 FYNNEI. The CDR3 consists of 15 residues. J lost 2 bases, V lost 6 bases, and 6 bases had no gene match. The CDR3 region has the DNA TGTGCCAGCAGGGAACAGGGGGTTCGCAATCAGCCCCAGCATTTT. This translates into CASREQGVRNQPQHF.

The rearrangement uses TRBV5-4 and TRBJ1-6; D gene unclear. Trimming took off 0 bases at V and 7 bases at J, with 14 bases between the two ends. Looked up from germline, CDR1 is SGHNT and CDR2 is YYREEE (reference sequence). This CDR3 is 16 amino acids long. The CDR3 reads CASSLEVGRGNSPLHF. In nucleotides, the CDR3 is TGTGCCAGCAGCTTGGAGGTAGGGCGAGGGAATTCACCCCTCCACTTT.

This sequence joins TRBV12-3 or TRBV12-4 and TRBJ2-7; D is undetermined. V lost 8 bases and J lost 2, with 10 bases in between. This CDR3 has 12 residues. This chain's CDR3 is CASGSQTYEQYF. CDR3 nucleotide sequence: TGTGCCAGCGGCTCACAGACCTACGAGCAGTACTTC.

This clone is a singleton in its sample. The CDR3: CASSQGGGDRRYNEQFF. The CDR3 bases are TGCGCCAGCAGCCAAGGGGGCGGGGACAGGCGTTACAATGAGCAGTTCTTC. The chain combines TRBV4-1 with TRBJ2-1; TRBD1 aligns across 8 bases. V dropped 1 base and J dropped 4; count of bases not matched to a gene: 9. The CDR3 length is 17 residues. CDR1 and CDR2 (germline): MGHRA, YSYEKL.

The rearrangement joins TRBV18 to TRBJ2-2; the match to TRBD1 covers 7 bases. V gave up 3 bases and J gave up 1 base; unmatched junction bases: 2. The germline gives CDR1 KGHSH, CDR2 LQKENI. The CDR3 is made up of 15 amino acids. The CDR3 DNA reads as TGTGCCAGCTCACCGCGACAGGGGAACACCGGGGAGCTGTTTTTT. Its translation: CASSPRQGNTGELFF.

The chain combines TRBV13 with TRBJ2-5, with TRBD1 identical over 7 bases. This CDR3 region has 15 residues. V trimming: 5 bases; J trimming: 5 bases; junction bases outside the gene matches: 11. The germline gives CDR1 PRHDT, CDR2 FYEKMQ (reference sequence). CDR3 in DNA: TGTGCCAGCAGCCAACAGACAGGGTTGGGGGAGACCCAGTACTTC. Its translation is CASSQQTGLGETQYF.

This sequence joins TRBV6-5 and TRBJ2-3, with a possible D match to TRBD1 (6 bases). V gave up 2 bases and J gave up 6 bases, with 18 bases separating them. Germline loops: CDR1 MNHEY, CDR2 SVGAGI. This CDR3 contains 16 residues. The CDR3, as DNA: TGTGCCAGCAGTTACCGAAGGACAGAGCCACGGGATACGCAGTATTTT. It yields the protein CASSYRRTEPRDTQYF.

CDR3 sequence: CASSVLGASGETQYF. CDR3 in DNA: TGTGCCAGCAGCGTACTGGGAGCTAGTGGGGAGACCCAGTACTTC. J is TRBJ2-5 and V is TRBV9; a weak D match, TRBD2 (5 bases). V was pared by 1 base and J by 5 bases, with 15 bases between. The CDR3 is 15 amino acids. Germline CDR1 SGDLS, CDR2 YYNGEE.

The V and J genes are TRBV7-2 and TRBJ1-2; D unresolved. Per the germline V gene, CDR1 is SGHTA and CDR2 is FQGNSA. The CDR3 is made up of 14 amino acids. The V end was cut by 1 base, the J end by 4 bases, with 10 bases between. The CDR3 here is CASSLVAVTYGYTF. DNA for the CDR3: TGTGCCAGCAGCTTAGTCGCGGTTACCTATGGCTACACCTTC.

J is TRBJ1-1 and V is TRBV19; D gene ambiguous. Germline CDR1 reads LNHDA; CDR2 reads SQIVND (reference sequence). Trimming took 11 bases from V and 7 from J, leaving 14 bases between them. This CDR3 region has 11 residues. The CDR3 region is CAATSQVEAFF. DNA of the CDR3: TGTGCCGCCACCTCCCAGGTTGAAGCTTTCTTT.

V gene TRBV5-5 combines with J gene TRBJ2-2; no firm D call. Germline values: CDR1 SGHKS, CDR2 YYEKEE (reference sequence). The CDR3 spans 12 residues. The V end lost 5 bases, the J end lost 7 bases, and 9 bases lay between the germline ends. The CDR3 nucleotides read TGTGCCAGCAGGCTCAACTTCGGGGAGCTGTTTTTT. As protein: CASRLNFGELFF.

The chain uses TRBV5-5 and TRBJ2-5; tentatively, D is TRBD2 (5 bases). Trimming removed 4 bases at V and 1 base at J, with 11 bases between. CDR3 size: 14 residues. The germline V gene encodes CDR1 SGHKS and CDR2 YYEKEE (reference sequence). The CDR3: CASSTRRGQETQYF. In nucleotides, the CDR3 is TGTGCCAGCAGCACAAGACGGGGCCAAGAGACCCAGTACTTC.

V gene TRBV7-9 combines with J gene TRBJ2-7, with D tentatively TRBD2 (6 bases). The germline gives CDR1 SEHNR, CDR2 FQNEAQ (reference sequence). Trimming took 2 bases from V and 0 from J, leaving 14 bases between them. The CDR3 extends over 16 amino acids. CDR3 residues: CASSLSPRTISYEQYF. The CDR3, as DNA: TGTGCCAGCAGCTTAAGCCCGCGGACTATCTCCTACGAGCAGTACTTC.

The rearrangement links TRBV5-8 to TRBJ2-1, with TRBD2 matching 9 bases. CDR3 length: 16 amino acids. Trimming cost V 2 bases and J 4 bases; bases outside gene matches: 7. Germline CDR1 is SGHTS and CDR2 is YDEGEE. The CDR3 sequence: CASSFFAGLAYNEQFF. CDR3 DNA: TGTGCCAGCAGCTTTTTTGCGGGACTAGCTTACAATGAGCAGTTCTTC. The full variable domain, rest sourced from reference TRBV5-8 and TRBJ2-1, is EAGVTQSPTHLIKTRGQQATLRCSPISGHTSVYWYQQALGLGLQFLLWYDEGEERNRGNFPPRFSGRQFPNYSSELNVNALELEDSALYLCASSFFAGLAYNEQFFGPGTRLTVL.

The chain carries TRBV4-3 and TRBJ2-7, with 8 bases aligning to TRBD2. CDR3 length: 16 amino acids. J was trimmed by 4 bases and V by 2 bases; bases with no gene match: 10. Germline V gives CDR1 LGHNA, CDR2 YSLEER. CDR3 coding DNA: TGCGCCAGCAGCCAACTTTTCGGCGGGGGGCTGTACGAGCAGTACTTC. Residues: CASSQLFGGGLYEQYF.

The CDR3: CASSLGHTLNTGELFF. DNA of the CDR3: TGCGCCAGCAGCCTAGGACACACCCTGAACACCGGGGAGCTGTTTTTT. The J gene is TRBJ2-2, the V gene TRBV4-3; perhaps TRBD1 as D (5 bases). The V and J ends lost 4 bases and 1 base respectively, with 13 bases between them. The CDR3 is made up of 16 amino acids. Germline CDR1 is LGHNA and CDR2 is YSLEER.

This rearrangement joins TRBV7-6 to TRBJ2-5; 10 nucleotides align to TRBD2. This CDR3 has 16 residues. J gave up 7 bases and V 3 bases, and 11 bases lay outside the gene matches. CDR1 is SGHVS and CDR2 is FNYEAQ in the germline V gene. The CDR3 DNA is TGTGCCAGCAGCTTCAGCGGGGGGGCCGGTGATTGGACCCAGTACTTC. This codes for CASSFSGGAGDWTQYF. The variable domain in full, with the rest retrieved from reference TRBV7-6 and TRBJ2-5, is GAGVSQSPRYKVTKRGQDVALRCDPISGHVSLYWYRQALGQGPEFLTYFNYEAQQDKSGLPNDRFSAERPEGSISTLTIQRTEQRDSAMYRCASSFSGGAGDWTQYFGPGTRLLVL.